The T cell receptor (beta chain) under discussion was sequenced for a study of response to subunit inactivated influenza vaccine. TCRdb re-called the RT-PCR reads with MiXCR, one entry per CDR3 protein. The table has about 570,000 distinct CDR3 sequences, around 11% seen once. From germline, CDR1 is KGHSH and CDR2 LQKENI. V was pared by 3 bases and J by 5 bases, with 19 bases between. CDR3 size: 16 residues. The data also belong to a second study, concerning T cells expressing NK-cell markers. That source adds: TCR beta cDNA was generated via 5'RACE template switching incorporating UMIs. In several experiments, an anti-gamma-delta TCR antibody restricted sorting to alpha-beta TCR T cells.

V and J are TRBV18 and TRBJ1-2; D may be TRBD1 (5 bases). The TCR originated in a man between 50 and 59 years old who received an inactivated influenza vaccine. The material sequenced was PBMCs from blood, taken on the day of vaccination. The CDR3 loop is CASSPYQGQGEYGYTF. DNA for the CDR3: TGTGCCAGCTCACCTTACCAGGGCCAGGGCGAGTATGGCTACACCTTC.